This TCR beta chain was sequenced during a study of cytomegalovirus exposure and HLA in healthy donors. Study-level background: In an earlier analysis, 95 million to 140 million unique TCR beta sequences were found from about 190 million T cells.

As regards this clone: Its target is not known.

The V gene end was trimmed by 3 bases and the J gene end by 2 bases; junction bases not matched to a gene: 3. This CDR3 spans 14 amino acids. Germline V gene sequence: CDR1 SGHDT, CDR2 YYEEEE. Whole-study findings and limits: Per a later analysis, HLA-associated TCR beta chains showed more clonal expansion than other, equally common TCR beta chains. Later work associated roughly 17,000 TCR beta sequences with HLA alleles at 0.05 false discovery rate. Later findings reportedly placed an Asian-associated ancestry cluster below the roughly 670-donor mean for N-insertions.

The primer mix had 60 Vbeta and 13 Jbeta primers. Produced via immunoSEQ multiplex PCR; TCRdb's table is partial and in-frame only. The sample lists 150,000 to 200,000 clones, around three quarters occurring once. The specimen was PBMCs. The receptor was isolated from a young woman in good health and CMV-seropositive. The chain uses TRBV5-6 and TRBJ1-2, with 8 bases matching TRBD1. CDR3 protein: CASSWGQENYGYTF. CDR3 nucleotides: TGTGCCAGCAGCTGGGGACAGGAGAACTATGGCTACACCTTC.